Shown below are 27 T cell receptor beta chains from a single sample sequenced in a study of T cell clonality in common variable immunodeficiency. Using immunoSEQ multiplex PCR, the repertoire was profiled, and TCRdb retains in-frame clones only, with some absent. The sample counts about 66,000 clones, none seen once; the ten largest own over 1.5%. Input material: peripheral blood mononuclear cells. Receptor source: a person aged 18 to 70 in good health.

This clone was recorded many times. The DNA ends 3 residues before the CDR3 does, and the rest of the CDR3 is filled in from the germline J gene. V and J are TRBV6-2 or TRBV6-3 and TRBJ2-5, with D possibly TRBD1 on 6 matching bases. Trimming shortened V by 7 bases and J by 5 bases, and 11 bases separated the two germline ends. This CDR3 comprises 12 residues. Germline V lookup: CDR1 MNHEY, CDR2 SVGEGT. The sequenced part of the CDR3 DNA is TGTGCCAGCACCAGGGACACCGAGACC. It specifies CASTRDTET. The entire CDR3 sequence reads CASTRDTETQYF.

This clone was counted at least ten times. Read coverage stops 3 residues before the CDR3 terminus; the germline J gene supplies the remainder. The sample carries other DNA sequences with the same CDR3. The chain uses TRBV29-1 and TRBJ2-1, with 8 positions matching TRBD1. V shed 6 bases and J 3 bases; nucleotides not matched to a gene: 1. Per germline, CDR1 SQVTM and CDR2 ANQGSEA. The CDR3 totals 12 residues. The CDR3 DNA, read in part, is TGCAGCGTCGACAGGGGCTACAATGAG. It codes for CSVDRGYNE. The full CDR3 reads CSVDRGYNEQFF.

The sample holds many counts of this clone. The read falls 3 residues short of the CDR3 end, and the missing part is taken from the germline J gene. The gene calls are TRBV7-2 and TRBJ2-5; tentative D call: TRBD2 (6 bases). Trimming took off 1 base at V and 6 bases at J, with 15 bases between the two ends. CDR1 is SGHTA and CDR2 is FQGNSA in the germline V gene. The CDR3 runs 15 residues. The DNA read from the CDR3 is TGTGCCAGCAGCTTAGGGGGCGGGACTCTGAAGACC. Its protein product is CASSLGGGTLKT. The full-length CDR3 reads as CASSLGGGTLKTQYF.

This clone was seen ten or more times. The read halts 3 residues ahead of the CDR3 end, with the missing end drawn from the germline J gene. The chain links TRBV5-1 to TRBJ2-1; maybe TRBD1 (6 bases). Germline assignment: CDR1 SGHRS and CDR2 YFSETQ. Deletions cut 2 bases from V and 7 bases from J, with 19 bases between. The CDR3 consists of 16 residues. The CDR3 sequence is CASSFIGTFVGNEQFF. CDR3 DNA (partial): TGCGCCAGCAGCTTTATCGGGACATTTGTTGGGAATGAG.

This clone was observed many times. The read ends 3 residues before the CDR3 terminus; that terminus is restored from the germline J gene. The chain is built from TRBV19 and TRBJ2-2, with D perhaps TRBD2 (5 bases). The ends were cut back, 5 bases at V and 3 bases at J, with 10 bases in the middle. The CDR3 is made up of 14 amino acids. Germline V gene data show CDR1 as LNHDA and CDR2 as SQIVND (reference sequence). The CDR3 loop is CASSLASYTGELFF. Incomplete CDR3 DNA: TGTGCCAGTAGTTTAGCGTCGTACACCGGGGAG.

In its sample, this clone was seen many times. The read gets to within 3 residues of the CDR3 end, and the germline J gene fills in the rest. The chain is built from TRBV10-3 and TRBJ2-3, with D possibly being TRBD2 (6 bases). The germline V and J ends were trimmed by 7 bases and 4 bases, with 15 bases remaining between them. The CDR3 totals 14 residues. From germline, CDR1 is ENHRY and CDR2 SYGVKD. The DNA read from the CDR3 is TGTGCCATCAAATCGGCTAGCGCCTCAGATACG. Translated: CAIKSASASDT. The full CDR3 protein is CAIKSASASDTQYF.

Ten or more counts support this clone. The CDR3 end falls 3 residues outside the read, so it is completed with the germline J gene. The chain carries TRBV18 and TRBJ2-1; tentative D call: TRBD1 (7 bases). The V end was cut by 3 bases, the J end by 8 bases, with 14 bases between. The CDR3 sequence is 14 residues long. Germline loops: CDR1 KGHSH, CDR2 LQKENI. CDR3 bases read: TGTGCCAGCTCACCGAGACAGGGCGGGGATGAG. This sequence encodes CASSPRQGGDE. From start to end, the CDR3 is CASSPRQGGDEQFF.

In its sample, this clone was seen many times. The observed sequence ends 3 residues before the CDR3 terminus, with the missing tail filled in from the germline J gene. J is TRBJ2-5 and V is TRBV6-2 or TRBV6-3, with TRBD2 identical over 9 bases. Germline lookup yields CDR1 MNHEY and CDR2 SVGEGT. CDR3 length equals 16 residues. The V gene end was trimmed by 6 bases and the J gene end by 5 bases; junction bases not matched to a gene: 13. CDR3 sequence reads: CASRNHLVAGDETQYF. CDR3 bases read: TGTGCCAGCAGAAATCACCTGGTAGCGGGAGATGAGACC.

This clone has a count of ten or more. CDR3 bases read: TGTGCCAGTAAGGGATTAGCGGATCAAGAGACC. Its translation: CASKGLADQET. The complete CDR3 reads CASKGLADQETQYF. This chain joins TRBV19 and TRBJ2-5; a possible D gene is TRBD2 (6 bases). The read is 3 residues too short to cover the CDR3 end, so that end is filled in from the germline J gene. Germline CDR1 is LNHDA and CDR2 is SQIVND (reference sequence). This CDR3 has 14 amino acids. Trimming removed 7 bases from V and 2 bases from J, with 14 bases in between.

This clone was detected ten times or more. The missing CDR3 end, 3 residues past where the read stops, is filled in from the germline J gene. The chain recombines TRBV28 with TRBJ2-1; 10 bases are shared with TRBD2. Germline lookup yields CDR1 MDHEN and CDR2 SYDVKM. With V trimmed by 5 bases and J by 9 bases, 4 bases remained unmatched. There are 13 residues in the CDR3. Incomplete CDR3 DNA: TGTGCCAGCAGTAGCGGGAGGGCGAGTGAG. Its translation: CASSSGRASE. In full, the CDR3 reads CASSSGRASEQFF.

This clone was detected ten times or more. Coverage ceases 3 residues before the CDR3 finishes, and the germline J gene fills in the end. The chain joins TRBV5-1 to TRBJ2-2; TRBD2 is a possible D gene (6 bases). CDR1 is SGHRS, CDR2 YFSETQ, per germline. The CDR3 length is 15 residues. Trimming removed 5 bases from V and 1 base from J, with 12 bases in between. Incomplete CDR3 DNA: TGCGCCAGCAGTTTCGCGGGGCAGAACACCGGGGAG. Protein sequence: CASSFAGQNTGE. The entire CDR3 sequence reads CASSFAGQNTGELFF.

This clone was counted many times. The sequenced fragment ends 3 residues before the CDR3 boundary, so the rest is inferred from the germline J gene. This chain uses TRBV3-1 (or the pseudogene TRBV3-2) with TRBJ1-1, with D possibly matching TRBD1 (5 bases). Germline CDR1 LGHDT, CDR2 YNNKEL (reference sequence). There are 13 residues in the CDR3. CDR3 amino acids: CASSQETGDSAFF. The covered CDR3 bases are TGTGCCAGCAGCCAAGAAACGGGGGACTCA.

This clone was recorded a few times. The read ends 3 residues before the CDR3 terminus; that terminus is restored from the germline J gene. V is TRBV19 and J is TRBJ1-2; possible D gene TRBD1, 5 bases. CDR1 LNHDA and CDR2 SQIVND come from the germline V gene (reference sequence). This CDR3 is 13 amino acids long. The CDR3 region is CASSINRRAGYTF. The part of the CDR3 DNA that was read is TGTGCCAGTAGTATAAACAGGCGTGCGGGC.

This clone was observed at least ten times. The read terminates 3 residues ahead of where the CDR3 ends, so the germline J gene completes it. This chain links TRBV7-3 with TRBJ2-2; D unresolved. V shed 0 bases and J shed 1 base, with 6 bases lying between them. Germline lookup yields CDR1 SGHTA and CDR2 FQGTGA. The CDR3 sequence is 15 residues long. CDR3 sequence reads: CASSLTAGNTGELFF. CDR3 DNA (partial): TGTGCCAGCAGCTTAACGGCAGGGAACACCGGGGAG. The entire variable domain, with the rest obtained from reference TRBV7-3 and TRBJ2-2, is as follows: GAGVSQTPSNKVTEKGKYVELRCDPISGHTALYWYRQSLGQGPEFLIYFQGTGAADDSGLPNDRFFAVRPEGSVSTLKIQRTERGDSAVYLCASSLTAGNTGELFFGEGSRLTVL.

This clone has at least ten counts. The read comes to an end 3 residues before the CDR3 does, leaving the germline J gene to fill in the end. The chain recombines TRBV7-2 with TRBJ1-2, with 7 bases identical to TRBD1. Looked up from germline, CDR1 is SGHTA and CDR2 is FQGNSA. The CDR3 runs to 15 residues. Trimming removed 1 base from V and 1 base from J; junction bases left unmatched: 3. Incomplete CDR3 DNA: TGTGCCAGCAGCTTAGGGCAGGGGGTTAACTATGGC. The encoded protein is CASSLGQGVNYG. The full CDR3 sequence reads CASSLGQGVNYGYTF. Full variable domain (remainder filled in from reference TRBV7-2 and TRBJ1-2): GAGVSQSPSNKVTEKGKDVELRCDPISGHTALYWYRQSLGQGLEFLIYFQGNSAPDKSGLPSDRFSAERTGGSVSTLTIQRTQQEDSAVYLCASSLGQGVNYGYTFGSGTRLTVV.

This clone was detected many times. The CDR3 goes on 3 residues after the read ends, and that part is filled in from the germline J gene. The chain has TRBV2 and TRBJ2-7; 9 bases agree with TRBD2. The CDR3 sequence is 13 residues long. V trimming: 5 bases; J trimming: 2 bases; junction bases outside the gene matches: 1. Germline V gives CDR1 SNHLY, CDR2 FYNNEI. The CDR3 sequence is CASSRTSAYEQYF. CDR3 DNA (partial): TGTGCCAGCAGTAGGACTAGCGCCTACGAG.

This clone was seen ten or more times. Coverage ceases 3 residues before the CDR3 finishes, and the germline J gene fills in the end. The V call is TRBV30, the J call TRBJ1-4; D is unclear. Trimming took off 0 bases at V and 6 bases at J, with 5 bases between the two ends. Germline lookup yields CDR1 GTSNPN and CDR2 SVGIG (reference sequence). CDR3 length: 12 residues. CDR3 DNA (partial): TGTGCCTGGAGTGTATCGGATGAAAAA. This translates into CAWSVSDEK. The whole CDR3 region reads CAWSVSDEKLFF. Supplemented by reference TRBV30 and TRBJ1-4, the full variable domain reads SQTIHQWPATLVQPVGSPLSLECTVEGTSNPNLYWYRQAAGRGLQLLFYSVGIGQISSEVPQNLSASRPQDRQFILSSKKLLLSDSGFYLCAWSVSDEKLFFGSGTQLSVL.

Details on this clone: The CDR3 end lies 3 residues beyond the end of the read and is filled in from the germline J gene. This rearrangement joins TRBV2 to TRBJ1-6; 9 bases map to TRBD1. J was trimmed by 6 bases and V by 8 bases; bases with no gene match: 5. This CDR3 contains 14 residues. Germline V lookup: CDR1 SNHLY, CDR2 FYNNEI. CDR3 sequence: CASGTGYLNSPLHF. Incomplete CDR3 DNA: TGTGCCAGCGGGACAGGGTACCTTAATTCACCC.

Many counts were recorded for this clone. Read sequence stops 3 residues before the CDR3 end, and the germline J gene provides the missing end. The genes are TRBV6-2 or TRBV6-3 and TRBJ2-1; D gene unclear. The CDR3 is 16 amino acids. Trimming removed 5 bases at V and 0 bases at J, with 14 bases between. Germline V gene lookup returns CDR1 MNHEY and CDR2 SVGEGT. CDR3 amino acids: CASSRPQVRSYNEQFF. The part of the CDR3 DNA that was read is TGTGCCAGCAGTCGCCCTCAGGTACGCTCCTACAATGAG.

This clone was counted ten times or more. CDR3 DNA, as far as it was read: TGTGCCAGCAGTCTCCTTACTCTAGCGGGAGACAGGTACAATGAG. Amino acid sequence: CASSLLTLAGDRYNE. The full CDR3 sequence reads CASSLLTLAGDRYNEQFF. The chain combines TRBV28 with TRBJ2-1, with 10 nucleotides matching TRBD2. The read ends 3 residues early relative to the CDR3; the germline J gene fills the gap. CDR3 length equals 18 residues. CDR1 and CDR2 from the germline V gene are MDHEN and SYDVKM. Losses at the gene ends were 5 bases for V and 4 bases for J; bases not matched to a gene: 14.

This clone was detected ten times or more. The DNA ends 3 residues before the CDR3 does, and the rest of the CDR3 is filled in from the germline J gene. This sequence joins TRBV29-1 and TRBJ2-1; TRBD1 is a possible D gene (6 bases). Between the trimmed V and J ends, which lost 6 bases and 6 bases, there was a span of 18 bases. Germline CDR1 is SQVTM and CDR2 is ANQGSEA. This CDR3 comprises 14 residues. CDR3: CSVLLGGRGNEQFF. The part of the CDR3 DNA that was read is TGCAGCGTGCTCCTAGGGGGTAGGGGCAATGAG.

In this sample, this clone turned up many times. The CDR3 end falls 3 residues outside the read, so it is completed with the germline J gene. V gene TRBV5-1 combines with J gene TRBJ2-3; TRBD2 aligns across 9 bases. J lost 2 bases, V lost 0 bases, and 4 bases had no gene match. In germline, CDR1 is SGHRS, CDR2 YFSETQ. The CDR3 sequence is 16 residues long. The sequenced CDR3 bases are TGCGCCAGCAGCTTGGGGGCTAGCGGGGACACAGATACG. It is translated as CASSLGASGDTDT. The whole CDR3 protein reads CASSLGASGDTDTQYF.

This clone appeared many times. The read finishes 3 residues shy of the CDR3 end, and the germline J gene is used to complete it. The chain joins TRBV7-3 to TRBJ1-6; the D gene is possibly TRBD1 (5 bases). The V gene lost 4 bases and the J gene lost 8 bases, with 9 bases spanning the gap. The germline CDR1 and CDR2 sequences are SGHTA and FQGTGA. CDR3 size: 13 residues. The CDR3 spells CASSWGKDSPLHF. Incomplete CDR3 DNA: TGTGCCAGCAGCTGGGGCAAGGATTCACCC.

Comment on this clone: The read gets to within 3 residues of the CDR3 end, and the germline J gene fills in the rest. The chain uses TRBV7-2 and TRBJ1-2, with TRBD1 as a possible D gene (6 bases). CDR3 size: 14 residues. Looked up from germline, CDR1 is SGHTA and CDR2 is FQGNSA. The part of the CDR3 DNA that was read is TGTGCCAGCAGCTTAGGTCCGGGACACGGTGAC. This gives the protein CASSLGPGHGD. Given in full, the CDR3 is CASSLGPGHGDYTF.

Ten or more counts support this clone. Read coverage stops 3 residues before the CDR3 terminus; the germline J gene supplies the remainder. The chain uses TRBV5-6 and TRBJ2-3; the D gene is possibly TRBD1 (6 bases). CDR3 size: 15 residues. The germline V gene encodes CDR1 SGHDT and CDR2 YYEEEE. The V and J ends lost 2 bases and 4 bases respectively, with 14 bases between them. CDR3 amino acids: CASSFRGWPPDTQYF. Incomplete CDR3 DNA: TGTGCCAGCAGCTTCAGGGGCTGGCCCCCAGATACG.

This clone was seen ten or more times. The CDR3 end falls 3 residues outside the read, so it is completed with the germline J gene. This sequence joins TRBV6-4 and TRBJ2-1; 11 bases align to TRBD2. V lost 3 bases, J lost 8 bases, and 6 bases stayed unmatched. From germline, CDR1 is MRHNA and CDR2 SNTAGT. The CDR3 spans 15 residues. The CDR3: CASSDKTSGKDEQFF. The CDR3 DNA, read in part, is TGTGCCAGCAGTGATAAGACTAGCGGGAAGGATGAG.

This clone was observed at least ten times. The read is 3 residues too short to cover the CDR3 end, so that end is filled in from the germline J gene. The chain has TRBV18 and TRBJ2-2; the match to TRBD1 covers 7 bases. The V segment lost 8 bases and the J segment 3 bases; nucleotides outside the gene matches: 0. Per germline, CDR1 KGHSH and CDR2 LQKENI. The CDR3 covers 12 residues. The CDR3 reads CASQGDTGELFF. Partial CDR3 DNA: TGTGCCAGCCAGGGGGACACCGGGGAG.